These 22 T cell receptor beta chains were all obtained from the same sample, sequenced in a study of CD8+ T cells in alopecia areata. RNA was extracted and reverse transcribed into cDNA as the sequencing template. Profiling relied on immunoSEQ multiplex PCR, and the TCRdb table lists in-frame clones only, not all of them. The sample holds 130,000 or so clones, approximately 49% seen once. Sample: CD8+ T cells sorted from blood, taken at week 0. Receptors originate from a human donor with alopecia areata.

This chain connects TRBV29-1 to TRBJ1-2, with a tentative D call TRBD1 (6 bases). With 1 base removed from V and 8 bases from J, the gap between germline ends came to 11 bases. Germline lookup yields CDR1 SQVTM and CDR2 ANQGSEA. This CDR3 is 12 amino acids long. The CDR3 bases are TGCAGCGTTGAAGCCCAGGGGTTGGGCTACACCTTC. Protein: CSVEAQGLGYTF.

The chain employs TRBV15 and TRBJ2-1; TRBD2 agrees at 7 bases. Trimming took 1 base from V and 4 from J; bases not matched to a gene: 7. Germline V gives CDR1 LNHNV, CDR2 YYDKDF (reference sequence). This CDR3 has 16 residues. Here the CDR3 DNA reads TGTGCCACCAGCAGAGGTGGGGGGGTATTTTACAATGAGCAGTTCTTC. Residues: CATSRGGGVFYNEQFF.

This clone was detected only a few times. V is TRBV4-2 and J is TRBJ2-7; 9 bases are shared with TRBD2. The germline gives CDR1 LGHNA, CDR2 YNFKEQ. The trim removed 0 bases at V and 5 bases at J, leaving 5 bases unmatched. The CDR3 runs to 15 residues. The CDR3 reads CASSQEGGLAHEQYF. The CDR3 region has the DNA TGTGCCAGCAGCCAAGAAGGGGGACTAGCCCACGAGCAGTACTTC.

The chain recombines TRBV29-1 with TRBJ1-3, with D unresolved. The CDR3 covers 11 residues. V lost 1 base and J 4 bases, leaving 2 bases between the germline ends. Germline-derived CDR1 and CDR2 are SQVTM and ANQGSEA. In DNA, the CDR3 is TGCAGCGTTGAAGGGGGAAACACCATATATTTT. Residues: CSVEGGNTIYF.

CDR3 bases: TGCGCCAGCAGCCAAGATAGTCGGGCCTACGAGCAGTACTTC. Amino acids: CASSQDSRAYEQYF. V gene TRBV4-3 combines with J gene TRBJ2-7; D gene uncertain. The germline gives CDR1 LGHNA, CDR2 YSLEER. The V end was cut by 0 bases, the J end by 2 bases, with 8 bases between. The CDR3 runs 14 residues.

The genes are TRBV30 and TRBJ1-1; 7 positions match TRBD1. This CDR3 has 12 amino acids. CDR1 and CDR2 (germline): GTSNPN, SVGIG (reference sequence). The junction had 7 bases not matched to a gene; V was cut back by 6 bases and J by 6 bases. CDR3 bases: TGTGCCTGCTATGACAGGGCCTCTGAAGCTTTCTTT. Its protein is CACYDRASEAFF.

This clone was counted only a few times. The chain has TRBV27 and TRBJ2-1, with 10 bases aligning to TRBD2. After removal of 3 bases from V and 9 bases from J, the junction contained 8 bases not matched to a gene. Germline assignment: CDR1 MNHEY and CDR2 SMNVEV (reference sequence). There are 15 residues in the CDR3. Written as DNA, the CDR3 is TGTGCCAGCAGTTTCCCCAGCGGGGGGGGTGGTGAGCAGTTCTTC. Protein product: CASSFPSGGGGEQFF.

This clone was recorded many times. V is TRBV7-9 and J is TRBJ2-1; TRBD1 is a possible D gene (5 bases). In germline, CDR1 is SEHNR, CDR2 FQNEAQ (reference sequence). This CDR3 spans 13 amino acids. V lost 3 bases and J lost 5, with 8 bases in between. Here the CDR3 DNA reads TGTGCCAGCAGCTTCGGACAAAACAATGAGCAGTTCTTC. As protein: CASSFGQNNEQFF.

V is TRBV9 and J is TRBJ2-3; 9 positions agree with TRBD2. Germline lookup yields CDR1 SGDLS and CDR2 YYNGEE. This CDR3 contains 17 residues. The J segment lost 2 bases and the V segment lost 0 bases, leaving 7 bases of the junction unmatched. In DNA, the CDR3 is TGTGCCAGCAGCGTAGAGTCGGCGGGGGGGTTCACAGATACGCAGTATTTT. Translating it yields CASSVESAGGFTDTQYF.

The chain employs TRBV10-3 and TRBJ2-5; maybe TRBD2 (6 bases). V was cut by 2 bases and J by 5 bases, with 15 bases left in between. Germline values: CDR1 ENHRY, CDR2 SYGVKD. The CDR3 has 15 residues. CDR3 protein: CAISEPSSGDETQYF. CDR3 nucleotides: TGTGCCATCAGTGAGCCTAGCTCGGGGGATGAGACCCAGTACTTC.

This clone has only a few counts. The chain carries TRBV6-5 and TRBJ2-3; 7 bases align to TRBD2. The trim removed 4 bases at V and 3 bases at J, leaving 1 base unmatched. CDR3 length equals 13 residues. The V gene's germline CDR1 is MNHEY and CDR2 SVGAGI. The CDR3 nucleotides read TGTGCCAGCAGTTTCGGGGGGACAGATACGCAGTATTTT. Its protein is CASSFGGTDTQYF.

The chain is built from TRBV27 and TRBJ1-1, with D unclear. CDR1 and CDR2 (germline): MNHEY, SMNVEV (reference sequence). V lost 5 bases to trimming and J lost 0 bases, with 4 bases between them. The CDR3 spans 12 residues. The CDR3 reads CASSNMNTEAFF. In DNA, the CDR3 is TGTGCCAGCAGTAACATGAACACTGAAGCTTTCTTT.

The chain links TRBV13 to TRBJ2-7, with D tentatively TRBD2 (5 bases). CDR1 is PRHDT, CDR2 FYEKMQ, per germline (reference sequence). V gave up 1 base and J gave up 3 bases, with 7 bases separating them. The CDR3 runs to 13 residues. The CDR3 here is CASSLDRDYEQYF. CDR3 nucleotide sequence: TGTGCCAGCAGCTTAGACCGGGACTACGAGCAGTACTTC.

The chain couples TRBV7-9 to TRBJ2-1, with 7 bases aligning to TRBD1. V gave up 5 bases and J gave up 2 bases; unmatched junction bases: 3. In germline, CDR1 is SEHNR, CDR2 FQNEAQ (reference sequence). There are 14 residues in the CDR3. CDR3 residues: CASSRQGPYNEQFF. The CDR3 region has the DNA TGTGCCAGCAGCCGACAGGGACCCTACAATGAGCAGTTCTTC.

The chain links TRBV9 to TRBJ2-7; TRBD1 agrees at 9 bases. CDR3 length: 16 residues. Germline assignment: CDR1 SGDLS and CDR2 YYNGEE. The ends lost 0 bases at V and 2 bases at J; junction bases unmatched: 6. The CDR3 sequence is CASSVAQTGGTYEQYF. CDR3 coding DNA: TGTGCCAGCAGCGTAGCCCAGACAGGGGGGACCTACGAGCAGTACTTC.

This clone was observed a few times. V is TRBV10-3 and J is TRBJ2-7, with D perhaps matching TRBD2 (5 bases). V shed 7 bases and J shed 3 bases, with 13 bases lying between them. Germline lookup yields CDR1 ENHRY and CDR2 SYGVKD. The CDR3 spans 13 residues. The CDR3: CAITSDGNYEQYF. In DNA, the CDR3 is TGTGCCATCACCTCGGACGGGAACTACGAGCAGTACTTC.

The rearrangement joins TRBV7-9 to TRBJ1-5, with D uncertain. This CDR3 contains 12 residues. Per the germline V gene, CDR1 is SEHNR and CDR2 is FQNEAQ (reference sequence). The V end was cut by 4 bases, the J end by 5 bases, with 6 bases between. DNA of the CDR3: TGTGCCAGCAGCTCGACGGATCAGCCCCAGCATTTT. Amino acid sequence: CASSSTDQPQHF.

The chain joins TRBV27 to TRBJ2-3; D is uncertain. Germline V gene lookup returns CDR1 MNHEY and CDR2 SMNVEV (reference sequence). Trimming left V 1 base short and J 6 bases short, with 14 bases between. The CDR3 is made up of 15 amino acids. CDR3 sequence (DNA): TGTGCCAGCAGTTTATGGGCTTCTACCACCGATACGCAGTATTTT. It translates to CASSLWASTTDTQYF.

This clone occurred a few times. Here the CDR3 DNA reads TGTGCCAGCAACTACCGGGACAGGGGTGTTGCTTTCTTT. Protein sequence: CASNYRDRGVAFF. This chain uses TRBV6-5 with TRBJ1-1; 10 nucleotides line up with TRBD1. The CDR3 covers 13 residues. From germline, CDR1 is MNHEY and CDR2 SVGAGI. Unmatched junction bases numbered 10, after V lost 7 bases and J lost 11 bases.

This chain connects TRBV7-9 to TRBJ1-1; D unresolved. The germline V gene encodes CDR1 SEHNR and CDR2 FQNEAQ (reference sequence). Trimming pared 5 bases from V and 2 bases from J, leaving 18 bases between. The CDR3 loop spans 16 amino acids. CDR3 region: CASSPPTREDNTEAFF. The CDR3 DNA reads TGTGCCAGCAGCCCTCCTACTAGGGAGGATAACACTGAAGCTTTCTTT.

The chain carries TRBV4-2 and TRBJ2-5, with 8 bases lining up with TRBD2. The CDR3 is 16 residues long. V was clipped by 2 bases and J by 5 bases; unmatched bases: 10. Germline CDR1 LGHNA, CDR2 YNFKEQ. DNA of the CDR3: TGTGCCAGCAGCCAAATTGATCGGGGGGGCCGGGAGACCCAGTACTTC. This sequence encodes CASSQIDRGGRETQYF.

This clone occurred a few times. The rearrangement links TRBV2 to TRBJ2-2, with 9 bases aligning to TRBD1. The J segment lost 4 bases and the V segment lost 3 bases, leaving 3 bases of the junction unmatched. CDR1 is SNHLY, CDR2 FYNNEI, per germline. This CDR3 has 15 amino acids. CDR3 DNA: TGTGCCAGCAGTGAGGACAGGGGCGGCACCGGGGAGCTGTTTTTT. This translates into CASSEDRGGTGELFF.